This T cell receptor (beta chain) stems from a study of early T cells in non-severe SARS-CoV-2 infection. Across the study: The study sequenced bulk RNA from unsorted whole blood, with chains unpaired. Study conclusions and caveats: Lookups in VDJdb leaned toward anti-spike CD8 responses and missed private and CD4 specificities.

Individual cDNA molecules each received unique molecular identifiers attached to them. TCRdb recomputed calls from the 5' RACE reads with MiXCR, one row per CDR3 protein. The sample yields approximately 90,000 distinct CDR3 sequences, 9.5% to 11% seen once. Notes on this clonotype: Its target is not known.

This sample comprised whole blood, obtained at baseline. This clonotype was sampled from an adult who was a healthcare worker with PCR-confirmed SARS-CoV-2 infection or an uninfected control (not recorded which).

CDR3: CASSLTEGYTGELFF. The CDR3 DNA reads as TGTGCCAGCAGCCTAACCGAAGGATATACCGGGGAGCTGTTTTTT. The chain recombines TRBV3-1 with TRBJ2-2; D gene unclear. V dropped 4 bases and J dropped 5 bases, with 14 bases sitting between them. The CDR3 is 15 amino acids. Looked up from germline, CDR1 is LGHDT and CDR2 is YNNKEL (reference sequence).